The following is a T cell receptor (beta chain) sequence with its context. This entry belongs to a study of naive and memory T cell subsets. Two oligonucleotides, mixed equimolar, formed the beta constant-region primer covering TRBC1 and TRBC2. The cDNA 3' end received a ligated single-stranded oligonucleotide carrying the SP2 primer and a 12-nucleotide UMI. A single record per CDR3 protein comes from TCRdb applying MiXCR to the UMI-ligation and nested PCR reads. The sample carries tens of thousands of distinct CDR3 sequences, about 14% recorded once. This CDR3 comprises 15 residues. The germline V gene has CDR1 LNHNV and CDR2 YYDKDF (reference sequence). V gave up 5 bases and J gave up 4 bases; unmatched junction bases: 5.

This receptor was taken from a human donor in good health. Sequences were obtained from effector memory CD4+ T cells from blood. As for subset: effector memory, CD45RA- CD27-. The chain links TRBV15 to TRBJ1-4; TRBD1 aligns across 9 bases. The CDR3 coding sequence is TGTGCCACCAGCCCCCGGACAGGGGATAATGAAAAACTGTTTTTT. It yields the protein CATSPRTGDNEKLFF. The full variable domain, its missing parts supplied by reference TRBV15 and TRBJ1-4, is DAMVIQNPRYQVTQFGKPVTLSCSQTLNHNVMYWYQQKSSQAPKLLFHYYDKDFNNEADTPDNFQSRRPNTSFCFLDIRSPGLGDTAMYLCATSPRTGDNEKLFFGSGTQLSVL.